Described below is a single T cell receptor beta chain sequence and its context. A single count supports this clonotype. Its antigen specificity is not known. No clone much larger than this one lies a single base away; base qualities are absent. A read on its own is weak evidence. Inclusive of the bounding cysteine and phenylalanine, the CDR3 is 17 residues long. The CDR3 DNA has 51 bases and is translated from base 1. V drops 5 bases and J drops 2 bases, leaving 20 bases in between. From a lookup of the germline V gene, CDR1 and CDR2 are MDHEN and SYDVKM. This entry is derived from a study of vaccination and CD4 T cells after COVID-19 (dated by TCRdb to between 2021 and 2022). Broadly, across the study: Convalescent patients had a positive SARS-CoV-2 result on nasal swab PCR, and of these patients, 8 or 9 had mild disease and one had severe disease. The convalescent cohort comprised six males and four females, including two Hispanic individuals, seven Caucasians, two Asians and one multiracial person. Participants received two doses of either the Pfizer-BioNTech BNT162b2 vaccine (n=8) or the Moderna mRNA-1273 vaccine (n=2). Post-COVID blood samples from convalescent patients were collected a median of about 100 days after diagnosis, with a range of about 30 to 170 days. The time from the second vaccine dose to post-vaccine blood sampling had a median of roughly 72 days and ranged from about 12 to 241 days. Overlapping spike peptide pools from SARS-CoV-2 and from the common cold coronaviruses HCoV-NL63, HCoV-OC43 and HCoV-229E were used as culture stimuli. Control cultures used a CEFX viral epitope pool as positive control, an HIV-1 Nef peptide pool as negative control, or no peptide. The spike-specific CD4+ TCR repertoire was compared before and after mRNA vaccination in over 9 COVID-19 convalescent patients and a handful of infection-naive healthy vaccine recipients. The paper's findings and limits, for the study overall: Nearly all vaccine-specific clones in convalescent patients (304 of 307) were mono-reactive for SARS-CoV-2 spike rather than cross-reactive with common cold coronaviruses. The median count of SARS-CoV-2-reactive clonotypes went up from 20 to 25 after infection to approximately 40 after vaccination, although the change was not significant. In convalescent patients, a median approximately 83% of post-vaccine SARS-CoV-2-reactive clones were detected only after vaccination, and vaccine-specific priming was suggested by this finding. Only a relatively small number of convalescent patients were included in the study, and early timepoints following natural infection were not analyzed.

According to the study, the label for this sample's treatment or condition signals: approximately nine-day PBMC culture with coronavirus spike peptide pools or control peptides (ViraFEST assay). To expand antigen-specific T cells with peptide pools and then pick out the expanded clonotypes through TCR sequencing, the study relied on the ViraFEST assay. The convalescent patients' positive SARS-CoV-2 PCR tests were from March to December 2020, which was before the Alpha, Beta and Delta variants emerged in the United States. Each well held millions of PBMCs cultured with roughly 10 ug/ml peptide pools in IMDM containing roughly 5% human AB serum and around 10 IU/ml IL-2. Half of the culture medium was replaced with fresh IL-2-containing medium on days 3 and 7. CD4+ T cells were isolated after approximately ten days of culture through negative selection using the EasySep CD4+ T cell isolation kit. Ficoll-Paque Plus gradient centrifugation was used to isolate PBMCs from whole blood, and the isolated PBMCs were then either used fresh or cryopreserved at -140C. Culture conditions were generally each tested in triplicate wells.

Receptor libraries were prepared by PCR. DNA from cultured CD4+ T cells underwent TCR sequencing with the Oncomine TCR Beta short-read assay at the Johns Hopkins FTIC core. Genomic DNA was extracted from the cultured CD4+ T cells with the QIAamp micro DNA kit. Oncomine TCR Beta libraries made from cultured CD4+ T cells were pooled using unique dual indexes and sequenced on an Illumina iSeq 100. The paper's data handling went like this. Non-productive sequences were filtered out, and CDR3s that did not start with C, did not end with F or W, or were shorter than 7 amino acids were discarded. Antigen-specific clonotypes were identified using the MANAFEST web application through comparison of peptide-stimulated wells with reference and other culture wells. Positive clones required FDR below 0.05, an odds ratio above 5, and productive frequency above 0.1% in at least two of three replicate wells. Cross-reactive clonotypes were defined as significantly expanded in both SARS-CoV-2 spike wells and at least one common cold coronavirus spike condition. Using R version 3.6.1, CDR3 homology was evaluated through Levenshtein distances (stringdist) along with unrooted phylogenetic trees (ape). The public reads were reanalyzed by TCRdb: fastp trimming at Q25, MiXCR alignment, in-frame beta chains only. One record per CDR3 amino acid sequence lists the most common genes and DNA. TCRdb assigned the V and J calls; the authors' analysis was not used. The sample yields under 4,500 distinct CDR3 sequences; 30% to 40% were counted once. Of the sample, 25% to 30% falls within the top ten clones.

The sequenced material came from CD4+ T cells from blood, cultured in vitro. The receptor was derived from a human donor who had recovered from COVID-19. The V and J genes are TRBV28 and TRBJ2-3; TRBD1 might be the D gene, on 5 matching bases. The sequence in DNA is TGTGCCAGCAGTCCCCGGGCAGGGAAGCTCTACACAGATACGCAGTATTTT. Its protein is CASSPRAGKLYTDTQYF.